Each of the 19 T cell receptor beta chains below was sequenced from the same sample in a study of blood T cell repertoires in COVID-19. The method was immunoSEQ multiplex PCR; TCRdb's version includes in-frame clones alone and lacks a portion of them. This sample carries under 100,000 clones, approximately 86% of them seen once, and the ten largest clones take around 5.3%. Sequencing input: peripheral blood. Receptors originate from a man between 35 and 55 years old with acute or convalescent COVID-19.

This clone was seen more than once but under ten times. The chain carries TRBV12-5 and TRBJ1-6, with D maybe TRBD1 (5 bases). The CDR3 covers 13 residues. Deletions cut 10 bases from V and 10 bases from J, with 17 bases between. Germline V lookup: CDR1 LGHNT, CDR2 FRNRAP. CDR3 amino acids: CATKAGGGSPLHF. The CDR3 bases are TGTGCTACTAAGGCTGGGGGGGGGTCACCCCTCCACTTT.

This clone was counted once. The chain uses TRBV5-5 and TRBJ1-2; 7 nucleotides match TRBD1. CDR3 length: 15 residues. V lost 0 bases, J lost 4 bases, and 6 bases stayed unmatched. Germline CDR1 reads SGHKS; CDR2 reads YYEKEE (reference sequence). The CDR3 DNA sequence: TGTGCCAGCAGCTTGGGGTCAGGGGGGACCTATGGCTACACCTTC. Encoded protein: CASSLGSGGTYGYTF.

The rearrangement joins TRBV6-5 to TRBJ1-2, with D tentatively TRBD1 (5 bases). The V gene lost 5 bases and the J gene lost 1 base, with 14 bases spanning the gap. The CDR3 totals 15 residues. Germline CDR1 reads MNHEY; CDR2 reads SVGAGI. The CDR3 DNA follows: TGTGCCAGCAGTCGCGACAGCTACTTTAACTATGGCTACACCTTC. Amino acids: CASSRDSYFNYGYTF.

CDR3 sequence (DNA): TGTGCCAGCAGCCAAGGTCCGGTCGATACGCAGTATTTT. This translates into CASSQGPVDTQYF. V is TRBV14 and J is TRBJ2-3; D not certain. The germline CDR1 and CDR2 sequences are SGHDN and FVKESK. The CDR3 spans 13 residues. With 1 base removed from V and 6 bases from J, the gap between germline ends came to 8 bases. The whole variable domain, remainder taken from reference TRBV14 and TRBJ2-3, is EAGVTQFPSHSVIEKGQTVTLRCDPISGHDNLYWYRRVMGKEIKFLLHFVKESKQDESGMPNNRFLAERTGGTYSTLKVQPAELEDSGVYFCASSQGPVDTQYFGPGTRLTVL.

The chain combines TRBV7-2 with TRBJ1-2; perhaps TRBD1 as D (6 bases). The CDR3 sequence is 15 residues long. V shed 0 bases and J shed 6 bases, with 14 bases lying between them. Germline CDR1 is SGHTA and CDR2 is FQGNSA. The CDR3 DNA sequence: TGTGCCAGCAGCTTAGCGTCGACAGGAAAAGATGGCTACACCTTC. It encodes CASSLASTGKDGYTF.

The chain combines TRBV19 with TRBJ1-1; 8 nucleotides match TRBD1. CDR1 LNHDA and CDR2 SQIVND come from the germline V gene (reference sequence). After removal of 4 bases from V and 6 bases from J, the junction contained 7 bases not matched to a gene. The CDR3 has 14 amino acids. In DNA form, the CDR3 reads TGTGCCAGTAGTAAGGGGACAGGTTGGTCTGAAGCTTTCTTT. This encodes CASSKGTGWSEAFF. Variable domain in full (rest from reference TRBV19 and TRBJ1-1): DGGITQSPKYLFRKEGQNVTLSCEQNLNHDAMYWYRQDPGQGLRLIYYSQIVNDFQKGDIAEGYSVSREKKESFPLTVTSAQKNPTAFYLCASSKGTGWSEAFFGQGTRLTVV.

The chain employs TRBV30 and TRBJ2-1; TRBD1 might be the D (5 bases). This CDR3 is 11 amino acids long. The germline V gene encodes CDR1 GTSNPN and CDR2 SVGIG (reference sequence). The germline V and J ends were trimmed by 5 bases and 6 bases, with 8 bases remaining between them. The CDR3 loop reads CAWAQGNEQFF. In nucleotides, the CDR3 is TGTGCCTGGGCCCAGGGCAATGAGCAGTTCTTC.

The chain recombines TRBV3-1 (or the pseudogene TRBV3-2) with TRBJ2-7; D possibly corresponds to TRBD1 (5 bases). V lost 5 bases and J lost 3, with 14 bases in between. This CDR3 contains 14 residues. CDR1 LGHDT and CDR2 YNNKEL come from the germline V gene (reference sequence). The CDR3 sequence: CASSAQGFHYEQYF. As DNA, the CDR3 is TGTGCCAGCAGCGCCCAGGGTTTCCACTACGAGCAGTACTTC.

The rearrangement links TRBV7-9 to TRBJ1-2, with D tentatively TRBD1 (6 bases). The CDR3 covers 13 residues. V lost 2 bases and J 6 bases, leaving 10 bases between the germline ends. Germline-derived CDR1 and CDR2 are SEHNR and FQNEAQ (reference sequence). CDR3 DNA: TGTGCCAGCAGCTTAACAGGGAGTGATGGCTACACCTTC. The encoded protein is CASSLTGSDGYTF. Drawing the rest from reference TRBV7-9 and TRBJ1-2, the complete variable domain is DTGVSQNPRHKITKRGQNVTFRCDPISEHNRLYWYRQTLGQGPEFLTYFQNEAQLEKSRLLSDRFSAERPKGSFSTLEIQRTEQGDSAMYLCASSLTGSDGYTFGSGTRLTVV.

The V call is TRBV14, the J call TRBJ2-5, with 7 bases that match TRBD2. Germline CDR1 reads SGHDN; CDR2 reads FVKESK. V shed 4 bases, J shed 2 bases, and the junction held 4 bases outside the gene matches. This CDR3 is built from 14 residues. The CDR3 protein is CASSLQGLQETQYF. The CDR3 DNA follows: TGTGCCAGCAGCCTTCAGGGACTACAAGAGACCCAGTACTTC.

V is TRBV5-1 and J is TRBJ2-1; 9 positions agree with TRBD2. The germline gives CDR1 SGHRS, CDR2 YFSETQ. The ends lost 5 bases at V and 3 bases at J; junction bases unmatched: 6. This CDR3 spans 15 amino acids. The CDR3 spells CASSQTSGLYNEQFF. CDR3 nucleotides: TGCGCCAGCAGTCAGACTAGCGGCCTCTACAATGAGCAGTTCTTC.

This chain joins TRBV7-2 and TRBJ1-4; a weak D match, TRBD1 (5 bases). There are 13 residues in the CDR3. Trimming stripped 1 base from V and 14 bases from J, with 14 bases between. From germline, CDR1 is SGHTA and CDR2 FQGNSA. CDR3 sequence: CASSLDVWTSLFF. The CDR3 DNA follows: TGTGCCAGCAGCTTAGATGTCTGGACATCTCTGTTTTTT.

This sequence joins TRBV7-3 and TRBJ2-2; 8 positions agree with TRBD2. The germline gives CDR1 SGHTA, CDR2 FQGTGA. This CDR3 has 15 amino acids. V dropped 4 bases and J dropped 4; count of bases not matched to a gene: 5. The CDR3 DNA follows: TGTGCCAGCAGCTCGACCGGGGGGGGCACCGGGGAGCTGTTTTTT. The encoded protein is CASSSTGGGTGELFF.

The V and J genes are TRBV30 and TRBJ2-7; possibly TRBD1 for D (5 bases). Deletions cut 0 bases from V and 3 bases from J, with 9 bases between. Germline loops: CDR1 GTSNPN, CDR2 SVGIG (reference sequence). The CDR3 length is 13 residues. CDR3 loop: CAWSVRRDYEQYF. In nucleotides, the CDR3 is TGTGCCTGGAGTGTACGCAGGGACTACGAGCAGTACTTC.

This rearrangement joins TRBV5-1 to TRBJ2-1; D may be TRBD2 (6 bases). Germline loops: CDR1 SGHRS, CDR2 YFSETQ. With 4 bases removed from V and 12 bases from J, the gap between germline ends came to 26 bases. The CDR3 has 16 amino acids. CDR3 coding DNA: TGCGCCAGCAGCCCAAATCGGGACTCTCTCAATCGAGGGCAGTTCTTC. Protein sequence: CASSPNRDSLNRGQFF.

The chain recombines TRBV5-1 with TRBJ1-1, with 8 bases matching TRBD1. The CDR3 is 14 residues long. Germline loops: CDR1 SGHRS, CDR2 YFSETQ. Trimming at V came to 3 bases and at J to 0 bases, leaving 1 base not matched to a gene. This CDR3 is CASSSQGVNTEAFF. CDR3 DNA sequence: TGCGCCAGCAGCTCACAGGGGGTGAACACTGAAGCTTTCTTT.

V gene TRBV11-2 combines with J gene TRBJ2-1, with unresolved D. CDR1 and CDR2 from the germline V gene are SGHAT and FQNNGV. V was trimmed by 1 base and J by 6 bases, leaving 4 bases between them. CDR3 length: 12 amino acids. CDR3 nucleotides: TGTGCCAGCAGCTTAGCATCCAATGAGCAGTTCTTC. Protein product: CASSLASNEQFF.

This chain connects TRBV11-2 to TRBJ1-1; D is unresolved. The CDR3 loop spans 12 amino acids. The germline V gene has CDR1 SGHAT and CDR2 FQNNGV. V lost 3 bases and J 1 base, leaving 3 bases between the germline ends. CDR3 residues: CASSFQNTEAFF. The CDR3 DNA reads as TGTGCCAGCAGCTTTCAGAACACTGAAGCTTTCTTT.

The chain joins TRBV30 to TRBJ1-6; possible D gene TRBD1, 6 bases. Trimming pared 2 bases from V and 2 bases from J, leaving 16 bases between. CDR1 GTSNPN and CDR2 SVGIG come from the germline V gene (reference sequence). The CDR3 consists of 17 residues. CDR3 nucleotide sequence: TGTGCCTGGAGTCTCGGGGCAGGGGACCCCTATAATTCACCCCTCCACTTT. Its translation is CAWSLGAGDPYNSPLHF.